These 28 T cell receptor beta chains were sequenced from one sample in a study of cytomegalovirus exposure and HLA in healthy donors. Clones were sequenced by immunoSEQ multiplex PCR, and TCRdb holds only the in-frame ones, with some missing. The sample comprises some 80,000 clones, 85% to 95% of which are singletons, and about 0.7% rests with the top ten. The sample consisted of PBMCs. The receptors come from a woman aged 18-30 years in good health and CMV-seronegative.

This clone was recorded only once. The rearrangement links TRBV7-9 to TRBJ2-3; a possible D gene is TRBD2 (6 bases). The CDR3 is 18 amino acids. Trimming cost V 0 bases and J 2 bases, with 18 bases left between them. Germline V gene data show CDR1 as SEHNR and CDR2 as FQNEAQ (reference sequence). CDR3 amino acids: CASSLALVILAVTDTQYF. The CDR3 DNA follows: TGTGCCAGCAGCTTAGCCCTAGTAATCTTAGCGGTCACAGATACGCAGTATTTT.

The J gene is TRBJ2-1, the V gene TRBV6-5; 8 bases agree with TRBD2. CDR1 and CDR2 (germline): MNHEY, SVGAGI. The CDR3 has 14 amino acids. V trimming: 4 bases; J trimming: 6 bases; junction bases outside the gene matches: 5. CDR3 bases: TGTGCCAGCAGTTGGGGACTAGGGGGCAATGAGCAGTTCTTC. It is translated as CASSWGLGGNEQFF.

V gene TRBV2 combines with J gene TRBJ2-7, with a possible D match to TRBD2 (5 bases). V was clipped by 5 bases and J by 0 bases, with 14 bases between them. CDR1 SNHLY and CDR2 FYNNEI come from the germline V gene. The length of the CDR3 is 15 residues. The CDR3 nucleotides read TGTGCCAGCAGTAGACTACCCCAACGCTCCTACGAGCAGTACTTC. It is translated as CASSRLPQRSYEQYF.

This chain connects TRBV9 to TRBJ2-3; possibly TRBD2 for D (7 bases). CDR1 and CDR2 from the germline V gene are SGDLS and YYNGEE. V was pared by 4 bases and J by 5 bases, with 20 bases between. The CDR3 is 16 residues long. CDR3 region: CASSPEAGAKGDTQYF. The CDR3 DNA is TGTGCCAGCAGCCCGGAGGCGGGGGCAAAGGGAGATACGCAGTATTTT.

V is TRBV9 and J is TRBJ2-7; 7 bases match TRBD2. Germline lookup yields CDR1 SGDLS and CDR2 YYNGEE. This CDR3 comprises 17 residues. V was pared by 0 bases and J by 3 bases, with 12 bases of the junction left unmatched. The DNA for the CDR3 is TGTGCCAGCAGCGTAGCTGAGGCGGGAGTCCCCCTCTACGAGCAGTACTTC. This sequence encodes CASSVAEAGVPLYEQYF.

The gene calls are TRBV18 and TRBJ1-1; the D gene is possibly TRBD1 (6 bases). Germline V gene data show CDR1 as KGHSH and CDR2 as LQKENI. This CDR3 has 15 residues. Trimming left V 3 bases short and J 5 bases short, with 16 bases between. CDR3 loop: CASSPRDNFRTEAFF. The CDR3 DNA is TGTGCCAGCTCACCTAGGGACAACTTCCGAACTGAAGCTTTCTTT.

J is TRBJ2-4 and V is TRBV5-1, with TRBD1 matching over 8 bases. Germline V gene lookup returns CDR1 SGHRS and CDR2 YFSETQ. The V segment lost 6 bases and the J segment 1 base; nucleotides outside the gene matches: 9. The CDR3 is 16 residues long. The CDR3 sequence: CASTLQGGVAKNIQYF. The CDR3 region has the DNA TGCGCCAGCACCCTACAGGGGGGAGTGGCCAAAAACATTCAGTACTTC.

The V and J genes are TRBV27 and TRBJ2-1, with D tentatively TRBD1 (6 bases). Germline loops: CDR1 MNHEY, CDR2 SMNVEV (reference sequence). This CDR3 is 17 amino acids long. Deletions cut 9 bases from V and 0 bases from J, with 21 bases between. Written as DNA, the CDR3 is TGTGCCAGGGATCCGTTACGCACAGGGTACTCCTACAATGAGCAGTTCTTC. Translating gives CARDPLRTGYSYNEQFF.

The J gene is TRBJ2-1, the V gene TRBV5-6; 11 bases map to TRBD1. V lost 4 bases and J lost 6; bases outside the gene matches: 9. This CDR3 has 16 amino acids. The germline V gene encodes CDR1 SGHDT and CDR2 YYEEEE. The CDR3 sequence: CASSGAGTGGTNEQFF. CDR3 nucleotide sequence: TGTGCCAGCAGCGGAGCCGGGACAGGGGGAACCAATGAGCAGTTCTTC.

DNA for the CDR3: TGTGCCAGCAGCCTATTTAGCGGTAATAGATACGAGCAGTACTTC. Its translation: CASSLFSGNRYEQYF. The chain is built from TRBV4-2 and TRBJ2-7, with a weak D call TRBD2 (6 bases). V lost 4 bases, J lost 4 bases, and 17 bases lay in between. Germline assignment: CDR1 LGHNA and CDR2 YNFKEQ. The CDR3 extends over 15 amino acids.

This sequence joins TRBV5-6 and TRBJ2-7, with TRBD1 matching over 8 bases. V trimming: 4 bases; J trimming: 5 bases; junction bases outside the gene matches: 8. The CDR3 totals 14 residues. Germline CDR1 SGHDT, CDR2 YYEEEE. CDR3 protein: CASSQGTGGNEQYF. CDR3 DNA sequence: TGTGCCAGCAGCCAAGGGACAGGTGGCAACGAGCAGTACTTC.

This clone was observed once. The chain recombines TRBV19 with TRBJ2-4; 7 nucleotides agree with TRBD1. Trimming cost V 0 bases and J 9 bases; bases outside gene matches: 5. The germline CDR1 and CDR2 sequences are LNHDA and SQIVND (reference sequence). CDR3 length: 14 residues. For the CDR3, the DNA is TGTGCCAGTAGTATAGATCCGGGACAGACCATTCAGTACTTC. Its translation: CASSIDPGQTIQYF.

In nucleotides, the CDR3 is TGTGCCATCGCGAGTACAGCGGGAATGACCGGGGAGCTGTTTTTT. It is translated as CAIASTAGMTGELFF. This sequence joins TRBV10-3 and TRBJ2-2; 7 bases map to TRBD2. The CDR3 totals 15 residues. The V segment lost 8 bases and the J segment 5 bases; nucleotides outside the gene matches: 11. Germline loops: CDR1 ENHRY, CDR2 SYGVKD.

The rearrangement links TRBV18 to TRBJ1-1; a weak D match, TRBD1 (6 bases). The germline V and J ends were trimmed by 5 bases and 4 bases, with 14 bases remaining between them. CDR3 length: 14 amino acids. The germline V gene encodes CDR1 KGHSH and CDR2 LQKENI. CDR3 in DNA: TGTGCCAGCTCAAGCACAGGGTACAGCACTGAAGCTTTCTTT. Amino acid sequence: CASSSTGYSTEAFF.

Only a few counts were recorded for this clone. This chain connects TRBV2 to TRBJ1-2; maybe TRBD1 (5 bases). Germline lookup yields CDR1 SNHLY and CDR2 FYNNEI. V was shortened by 5 bases and J by 7 bases, with 17 bases between the two germline ends. This CDR3 is built from 14 residues. The CDR3 spells CASSYLNDRAGYTF. DNA of the CDR3: TGTGCCAGCAGTTACCTAAACGACAGAGCTGGCTACACCTTC.

The V gene is TRBV7-8, the J gene TRBJ1-1; 9 positions agree with TRBD1. The CDR3 has 15 residues. V lost 1 base, J lost 4 bases, and 4 bases stayed unmatched. Germline loops: CDR1 SGHVS, CDR2 FQNEAQ. The DNA of the CDR3 is TGTGCCAGCAGCTTAGGACAGGGGGTGACCACTGAAGCTTTCTTT. Translating gives CASSLGQGVTTEAFF.

The chain carries TRBV27 and TRBJ2-7, with 7 bases aligning to TRBD1. The V segment lost 2 bases and the J segment 3 bases; nucleotides outside the gene matches: 1. The CDR3 runs 13 residues. The germline CDR1 and CDR2 sequences are MNHEY and SMNVEV (reference sequence). CDR3: CASSLGDSYEQYF. Here the CDR3 DNA reads TGTGCCAGCAGTTTAGGGGACAGCTACGAGCAGTACTTC.

The rearrangement uses TRBV14 and TRBJ2-7; D remains unclear. CDR3 length: 13 residues. Trimming pared 2 bases from V and 5 bases from J, leaving 10 bases between. The germline gives CDR1 SGHDN, CDR2 FVKESK. In DNA form, the CDR3 reads TGTGCCAGCAGCCAACGGCACTACCACGAGCAGTACTTC. Protein sequence: CASSQRHYHEQYF.

This chain connects TRBV5-4 to TRBJ2-5, with 9 bases aligning to TRBD2. The CDR3 has 17 amino acids. The germline gives CDR1 SGHNT, CDR2 YYREEE (reference sequence). The V segment lost 0 bases and the J segment 4 bases; nucleotides outside the gene matches: 10. The CDR3 sequence: CASSLGKSAGGRETQYF. CDR3 coding DNA: TGTGCCAGCAGCTTGGGTAAATCGGCGGGGGGGCGAGAGACCCAGTACTTC.

This rearrangement joins TRBV10-1 to TRBJ2-1; TRBD2 is a possible D gene (6 bases). The length of the CDR3 is 14 residues. Trimming removed 3 bases at V and 9 bases at J, with 15 bases between. CDR1 and CDR2 (germline): WNHNN, SYGVQD (reference sequence). CDR3 in DNA: TGCGCCAGCAGTGAAGGCGGGGAAGGGGTTGAGCAGTTCTTC. This translates into CASSEGGEGVEQFF.

The rearrangement links TRBV19 to TRBJ2-4; D is perhaps TRBD1 (5 bases). Germline-derived CDR1 and CDR2 are LNHDA and SQIVND (reference sequence). The CDR3 consists of 15 residues. Trimming removed 4 bases at V and 0 bases at J, with 10 bases between. The DNA of the CDR3 is TGTGCCAGTAGTACAGGGTTGGGAGCCAAAAACATTCAGTACTTC. Protein sequence: CASSTGLGAKNIQYF.

Only a few counts were recorded for this clone. The J gene is TRBJ2-7, the V gene TRBV28; TRBD1 aligns across 8 bases. The germline CDR1 and CDR2 sequences are MDHEN and SYDVKM. J was trimmed by 0 bases and V by 4 bases; bases with no gene match: 2. This CDR3 spans 14 amino acids. The CDR3 spells CASSSDRGSYEQYF. In nucleotides, the CDR3 is TGTGCCAGCAGTTCTGACAGGGGCTCCTACGAGCAGTACTTC.

The chain uses TRBV21-1 and TRBJ1-1. TRBV21-1 is given as a pseudogene. CDR3 size: 15 residues. This chain's CDR3 is CASSNFGLMNTEAFF. CDR3 sequence (DNA): TGTGCCAGCAGCAATTTCGGACTTATGAACACTGAAGCTTTCTTT.

This chain uses TRBV18 with TRBJ2-1, with 10 bases that match TRBD2. The CDR3 has 15 amino acids. With 5 bases clipped from V and 6 bases from J, the junction kept 7 bases outside the gene matches. The germline V gene encodes CDR1 KGHSH and CDR2 LQKENI. The CDR3 coding sequence is TGTGCCAGCTCAGAAACTAGCGGGATTGGCAATGAGCAGTTCTTC. It translates to CASSETSGIGNEQFF.

This clone was picked up one time. The chain joins TRBV28 to TRBJ2-2; 8 bases match TRBD1. The CDR3 spans 14 residues. V shed 8 bases and J 7 bases; nucleotides not matched to a gene: 9. Germline V gene sequence: CDR1 MDHEN, CDR2 SYDVKM. CDR3: CASGGRGQVGELFF. CDR3 DNA: TGTGCCAGCGGAGGCAGGGGGCAAGTCGGGGAGCTGTTTTTT.

This chain connects TRBV7-8 to TRBJ2-7; tentatively, D is TRBD1 (7 bases). V dropped 6 bases and J dropped 2 bases, with 23 bases sitting between them. The CDR3 runs to 17 residues. Per the germline V gene, CDR1 is SGHVS and CDR2 is FQNEAQ. CDR3 coding DNA: TGTGCCAGCAGTTTTAGCGAGGGGAGGACAGGCCCCTACGAGCAGTACTTC. It translates to CASSFSEGRTGPYEQYF.

The chain uses TRBV5-5 and TRBJ1-4; D gene uncertain. CDR1 SGHKS and CDR2 YYEKEE come from the germline V gene (reference sequence). This CDR3 contains 13 residues. V shed 4 bases and J shed 6 bases, with 10 bases lying between them. The CDR3 sequence is CASSPRSYEKLFF. The DNA for the CDR3 is TGTGCCAGCAGCCCGAGGTCTTATGAAAAACTGTTTTTT. The full variable domain, with the rest looked up from reference TRBV5-5 and TRBJ1-4, is DAGVTQSPTHLIKTRGQQVTLRCSPISGHKSVSWYQQVLGQGPQFIFQYYEKEERGRGNFPDRFSARQFPNYSSELNVNALLLGDSALYLCASSPRSYEKLFFGSGTQLSVL.

The chain recombines TRBV10-1 with TRBJ2-1; 8 bases match TRBD1. Germline values: CDR1 WNHNN, CDR2 SYGVQD (reference sequence). This CDR3 has 14 residues. With 3 bases clipped from V and 6 bases from J, the junction kept 4 bases outside the gene matches. The CDR3 sequence is CASSDDRGGNEQFF. The CDR3 DNA follows: TGCGCCAGCAGTGACGACAGGGGAGGCAATGAGCAGTTCTTC.